The next 25 T cell receptor beta chains were all read from a single sample in a study of CD8+CD57+ T cells in acquired aplastic anemia. TCR beta VDJ and CDR3 were profiled, and genomic DNA was the template. TCRdb re-analysed the reads in MiXCR, keeping a single row per CDR3 protein. The sample consists of roughly 150,000 distinct CDR3 sequences, around 47% of them appearing once. Before being chosen for sequencing, patients had shown CD8+CD57+ cell expansion by flow cytometry. The sequenced material came from sorted CD4+, CD8+, or CD8+CD57+ T cells (not recorded which) from PBMCs. These receptors came from a human donor with aplastic anemia.

With regard to this clonotype: A read error is possible here, since a much larger clone lies one base away. The chain links TRBV3-1 to TRBJ1-2; 9 bases are shared with TRBD1. CDR3 length: 14 residues. Germline V gives CDR1 LGHDT, CDR2 YNNKEL (reference sequence). In nucleotides, the CDR3 is TGTGCCAGCGGCCAAGCCGGGACAGGGAATGGCTACACCTTC. Translated, it gives CASGQAGTGNGYTF.

The genes are TRBV20-1 and TRBJ1-2; the D is unclear. Germline CDR1 reads DFQATT; CDR2 reads SNEGSKA (reference sequence). V was pared by 0 bases and J by 5 bases, with 10 bases between. CDR3 size: 13 residues. CDR3 loop: CSARDRGIYGYTF. CDR3 coding DNA: TGCAGTGCTAGAGATAGAGGGATTTATGGCTACACCTTC.

This clonotype appeared a single time. This CDR3 is CASSIVWTAYEQYF. CDR3 sequence (DNA): TGTGCCAGTAGTATAGTTTGGACAGCCTACGAGCAGTACTTC. The rearrangement links TRBV19 to TRBJ2-7; D perhaps matches TRBD1 (6 bases). The germline V and J ends were trimmed by 1 base and 2 bases, with 9 bases remaining between them. The CDR3 runs to 14 residues. The germline gives CDR1 LNHDA, CDR2 SQIVND (reference sequence).

The genes are TRBV12-3 or TRBV12-4 and TRBJ2-2, with a tentative D call TRBD1 (6 bases). V lost 3 bases, J lost 1 base, and 9 bases lay in between. The CDR3 has 15 amino acids. CDR3 region: CASSFEQGNTGELFF. DNA for the CDR3: TGTGCCAGCAGTTTTGAACAGGGGAACACCGGGGAGCTGTTTTTT.

The V and J genes are TRBV19 and TRBJ1-5; 9 positions match TRBD1. Trimming took 4 bases from V and 7 from J; bases not matched to a gene: 8. CDR1 LNHDA and CDR2 SQIVND come from the germline V gene (reference sequence). The CDR3 spans 15 residues. The chain's CDR3 is CASSTTGGGRQPQHF. The CDR3 nucleotides are TGTGCCAGTAGTACAACAGGGGGCGGGAGACAGCCCCAGCATTTT.

At least ten counts were recorded for this clonotype. This chain uses TRBV2 with TRBJ1-2; 8 nucleotides match TRBD1. This CDR3 is built from 13 residues. The germline V gene encodes CDR1 SNHLY and CDR2 FYNNEI. Trimming at V came to 10 bases and at J to 8 bases, leaving 12 bases not matched to a gene. The CDR3 loop is CATFVQGARGYTF. CDR3 coding DNA: TGTGCCACATTCGTCCAGGGGGCTCGAGGCTACACCTTC.

There are many counts of this clonotype. The chain is built from TRBV11-1 and TRBJ2-1, with 9 bases lining up with TRBD2. Germline CDR1 reads SGHAT; CDR2 reads FQDESV (reference sequence). J gave up 5 bases and V 7 bases, and 9 bases lay outside the gene matches. This CDR3 is 15 amino acids long. The CDR3 here is CASTLRLAENNEQFF. The DNA of the CDR3 is TGTGCCAGCACCCTTCGACTAGCGGAGAACAATGAGCAGTTCTTC.

This clonotype has ten or more counts. The gene calls are TRBV20-1 and TRBJ1-1; TRBD1 might be the D (5 bases). The CDR3 totals 14 residues. The germline gives CDR1 DFQATT, CDR2 SNEGSKA (reference sequence). V lost 0 bases to trimming and J lost 3 bases, with 11 bases between them. DNA for the CDR3: TGCAGTGCTAGAGATCCGGACACCTACACTGAAGCTTTCTTT. This encodes CSARDPDTYTEAFF.

The genes are TRBV10-3 and TRBJ1-6; tentative D call: TRBD1 (6 bases). This CDR3 spans 15 amino acids. Per germline, CDR1 ENHRY and CDR2 SYGVKD. The ends were cut back, 4 bases at V and 10 bases at J, with 17 bases in the middle. CDR3 protein: CAISGLAGGKSPLHF. The DNA of the CDR3 is TGTGCCATCAGTGGGCTAGCGGGGGGCAAATCACCCCTCCACTTT.

At least ten counts were recorded for this clonotype. V is TRBV19 and J is TRBJ1-1; D is undetermined. The CDR3 extends over 15 amino acids. Germline loops: CDR1 LNHDA, CDR2 SQIVND (reference sequence). Trimming shortened V by 4 bases and J by 1 base, and 13 bases separated the two germline ends. CDR3 amino acids: CASSNGGHRNTEAFF. The CDR3 bases are TGTGCCAGTAGTAACGGCGGGCATCGGAACACTGAAGCTTTCTTT.

This clonotype was observed a handful of times. One end of the junction fails to match germline, which may point to a read error. J is TRBJ2-3 and V is TRBV6-1, with 10 nucleotides matching TRBD1. This CDR3 region has 16 residues. From germline, CDR1 is MNHNS and CDR2 SASEGT. The CDR3 nucleotides read TGTGCCCGCAGCGAGGACAGGGGGATATCAGCAGATACGCAGTATTTT. Translation gives CARSEDRGISADTQYF.

The count of this clonotype is one. V is TRBV29-1 and J is TRBJ2-7, with 9 bases matching TRBD2. CDR1 is SQVTM, CDR2 ANQGSEA, per germline. The CDR3 length is 12 residues. The J segment lost 2 bases and the V segment lost 8 bases, leaving 4 bases of the junction unmatched. The CDR3 region has the DNA TGCAGCCAGACTAGCGGTACCTACGAGCAGTACGTC. Residues: CSQTSGTYEQYV.

This clonotype was seen a single time. This sequence joins TRBV7-9 and TRBJ1-2; a possible D gene is TRBD1 (5 bases). The CDR3 spans 14 residues. Between the trimmed V and J ends, which lost 4 bases and 4 bases, there was a span of 13 bases. Germline loops: CDR1 SEHNR, CDR2 FQNEAQ (reference sequence). In nucleotides, the CDR3 is TGTGCCAGCAGCTCCTCCAGGGTCGGCTATGGCTACACCTTC. This sequence encodes CASSSSRVGYGYTF.

In regard to this clonotype: The junction and the germline gene differ at one end; a read error may be behind it. V is TRBV9 and J is TRBJ2-1; D may be TRBD1 or TRBD2 (5 bases each). In germline, CDR1 is SGDLS, CDR2 YYNGEE. The CDR3 is 15 amino acids. CDR3 sequence reads: CASSVAGAGYTEQFF. CDR3 nucleotides: TGTGCCAGCAGCGTCGCCGGGGCAGGATACACTGAGCAGTTCTTC. Combining the CDR3 with reference TRBV9 and TRBJ2-1 gives the whole variable domain DSGVTQTPKHLITATGQRVTLRCSPRSGDLSVYWYQQSLDQGLQFLIQYYNGEERAKGNILERFSAQQFPDLHSELNLSSLELGDSALYFCASSVAGAGYTEQFFGPGTRLTVL.

In regard to this clonotype: A much larger clone sits a single nucleotide away, making a read error possible. The chain employs TRBV6-5 and TRBJ2-1; possibly TRBD1 for D (6 bases). This CDR3 spans 14 amino acids. The germline V gene has CDR1 MNHEY and CDR2 SVGAGI. V lost 2 bases, J lost 9 bases, and 14 bases lay in between. CDR3 nucleotide sequence: TGTGCCAGCAGTTACAATGCAGGGGATTTTGAGCAGTTCTTC. This sequence encodes CASSYNAGDFEQFF.

This chain links TRBV14 with TRBJ1-2; 8 bases map to TRBD1. The CDR3 runs to 17 residues. The ends lost 5 bases at V and 6 bases at J; junction bases unmatched: 17. Per the germline V gene, CDR1 is SGHDN and CDR2 is FVKESK. CDR3 bases: TGTGCCAGCAGCTACTCGGGACAGGTGAGGGAGCTTCATGGCTACACCTTC. This sequence encodes CASSYSGQVRELHGYTF. Full variable domain (rest looked up from reference TRBV14 and TRBJ1-2): EAGVTQFPSHSVIEKGQTVTLRCDPISGHDNLYWYRRVMGKEIKFLLHFVKESKQDESGMPNNRFLAERTGGTYSTLKVQPAELEDSGVYFCASSYSGQVRELHGYTFGSGTRLTVV.

This clonotype was picked up many times. V is TRBV6-1 and J is TRBJ2-3; D gene uncertain. Germline V CDR1 and CDR2: MNHNS, SASEGT. Trimming pared 6 bases from V and 0 bases from J, leaving 7 bases between. CDR3 length equals 13 residues. The CDR3 spells CASRPPSTDTQYF. The CDR3 region has the DNA TGTGCCAGCAGACCGCCCAGCACAGATACGCAGTATTTT.

This clonotype came up a few times. V is TRBV30 and J is TRBJ2-1, with 11 bases matching TRBD2. V shed 0 bases, J shed 12 bases, and the junction held 7 bases outside the gene matches. Germline loops: CDR1 GTSNPN, CDR2 SVGIG (reference sequence). The CDR3 has 14 residues. The CDR3 loop is CAWSVLTSGSGQFF. The CDR3 bases are TGTGCCTGGAGTGTACTCACTAGCGGGAGCGGGCAGTTCTTC.

The rearrangement links TRBV18 to TRBJ1-3; no definite D call. Trimming pared 3 bases from V and 8 bases from J, leaving 11 bases between. Germline V gene data show CDR1 as KGHSH and CDR2 as LQKENI. The CDR3 totals 13 residues. CDR3 in amino acids: CASSPLMSDTIYF. CDR3 DNA: TGTGCCAGCTCACCCCTAATGTCAGACACCATATATTTT. Full variable domain (missing parts from reference TRBV18 and TRBJ1-3): NAGVMQNPRHLVRRRGQEARLRCSPMKGHSHVYWYRQLPEEGLKFMVYLQKENIIDESGMPKERFSAEFPKEGPSILRIQQVVRGDSAAYFCASSPLMSDTIYFGEGSWLTVV.

This clonotype was observed many times. The chain joins TRBV9 to TRBJ1-4; D is perhaps TRBD1 (6 bases). The length of the CDR3 is 15 residues. In germline, CDR1 is SGDLS, CDR2 YYNGEE. The V end lost 2 bases, the J end lost 10 bases, and 18 bases lay between the germline ends. The CDR3 loop reads CASSVNPTGFGKLFF. The CDR3 DNA reads as TGTGCCAGCAGCGTTAACCCGACAGGTTTCGGAAAACTGTTTTTT.

This clonotype was seen repeatedly, ten times or more. The chain joins TRBV19 to TRBJ1-5; TRBD1 aligns across 8 bases. The CDR3 runs 13 residues. In germline, CDR1 is LNHDA, CDR2 SQIVND (reference sequence). V trimming: 7 bases; J trimming: 3 bases; junction bases outside the gene matches: 2. CDR3 in amino acids: CASKDRDNQPQHF. The CDR3 nucleotides are TGTGCCAGTAAGGACAGGGACAATCAGCCCCAGCATTTT.

This clonotype was seen repeatedly, ten times or more. J is TRBJ2-2 and V is TRBV19, with 13 bases matching TRBD2. Per the germline V gene, CDR1 is LNHDA and CDR2 is SQIVND (reference sequence). The V segment lost 7 bases and the J segment 3 bases; nucleotides outside the gene matches: 11. The CDR3 is 18 residues long. CDR3 residues: CASTPLGTSGIYTGELFF. The DNA of the CDR3 is TGTGCCAGTACCCCCCTCGGGACTAGCGGGATCTACACCGGGGAGCTGTTTTTT.

The genes are TRBV5-4 and TRBJ2-1; TRBD1 is a possible D gene (6 bases). Germline CDR1 and CDR2: SGHNT and YYREEE (reference sequence). The CDR3 runs 13 residues. The V end was cut by 4 bases, the J end by 10 bases, with 15 bases between. CDR3 residues: CASSGGWGREQFF. The DNA for the CDR3 is TGTGCCAGCAGCGGGGGATGGGGGCGCGAGCAGTTCTTC.

This clonotype was seen many times. The chain is built from TRBV6-5 and TRBJ1-3; 7 bases are shared with TRBD1. Unmatched junction bases numbered 7, after V lost 2 bases and J lost 3 bases. The CDR3 is 16 amino acids. Germline lookup yields CDR1 MNHEY and CDR2 SVGAGI. The CDR3 region is CASSYPGTVFGNTIYF. The CDR3, as DNA: TGTGCCAGCAGTTACCCCGGGACAGTCTTTGGAAACACCATATATTTT.

The V gene is TRBV10-3, the J gene TRBJ2-6; D is unresolved. This CDR3 region has 13 residues. V was shortened by 4 bases and J by 2 bases, with 3 bases between the two germline ends. Germline V gene sequence: CDR1 ENHRY, CDR2 SYGVKD. DNA for the CDR3: TGTGCCATCAGTGGCCCTGGGGCCAACGTCCTGACTTTC. As protein: CAISGPGANVLTF.